One and the same sample provided the 21 T cell receptor beta chains below, sequenced in a study of cytomegalovirus exposure and HLA in healthy donors (dated by TCRdb to 2016 to 2017). Libraries were made using the immunoSEQ multiplex PCR assay. For the multiplex PCR, a mixture combining 60 forward primers for TCR Vbeta segments and 13 reverse primers for TCR Jbeta segments was used. TCRdb carries this immuneACCESS record with in-frame sequences only. Its versions omit some clonotypes, under half of them owing to an unresolved V gene in the studies checked, with the rest unexplained. The table for this sample lists around 53,000 clones; about 80% of them were counted only once. About 3.1% of the sample is taken by the ten largest. The sequencing input was PBMCs. The receptors shown here come from a man aged 50 to 59 in good health and CMV-seronegative.

V is TRBV11-1 and J is TRBJ2-5; D is perhaps TRBD1 (5 bases). Germline CDR1 SGHAT, CDR2 FQDESV (reference sequence). The CDR3 runs 14 residues. Between the trimmed V and J ends, which lost 4 bases and 0 bases, there was a span of 9 bases. CDR3 sequence (DNA): TGTGCCAGCAGCTGGACACCGAACCAAGAGACCCAGTACTTC. Encoded protein: CASSWTPNQETQYF.

This clone turned up a few times. The chain employs TRBV5-5 and TRBJ2-7, with 9 bases fitting TRBD2. The ends lost 0 bases at V and 6 bases at J; junction bases unmatched: 7. The CDR3 loop spans 15 amino acids. Germline CDR1 and CDR2: SGHKS and YYEKEE (reference sequence). In DNA, the CDR3 is TGTGCCAGCAGCTTGGATGGCGGGGGGGCGTTCGAGCAGTACTTC. Protein product: CASSLDGGGAFEQYF.

The chain recombines TRBV2 with TRBJ2-7; 7 bases agree with TRBD1. The CDR3 is 14 amino acids. Losses at the gene ends were 6 bases for V and 2 bases for J; bases not matched to a gene: 7. Germline lookup yields CDR1 SNHLY and CDR2 FYNNEI. Here the CDR3 reads CASRRDREAYEQYF. DNA of the CDR3: TGTGCCAGCAGAAGGGACAGAGAGGCCTACGAGCAGTACTTC.

In this sample, this clone turned up once. The chain carries TRBV11-2 and TRBJ1-5, with D tentatively TRBD1 (6 bases). Trimming left V 4 bases short and J 6 bases short, with 16 bases between. Germline V gene data show CDR1 as SGHAT and CDR2 as FQNNGV. The CDR3 extends over 15 amino acids. The CDR3 DNA sequence: TGTGCCAGCAGCTCCCAGTCAGGGGCGGGTCAGCCCCAGCATTTT. Translation gives CASSSQSGAGQPQHF. Full variable domain (rest looked up from reference TRBV11-2 and TRBJ1-5): EAGVAQSPRYKIIEKRQSVAFWCNPISGHATLYWYQQILGQGPKLLIQFQNNGVVDDSQLPKDRFSAERLKGVDSTLKIQPAKLEDSAVYLCASSSQSGAGQPQHFGDGTRLSIL.

The gene calls are TRBV5-6 and TRBJ1-4, with TRBD1 matching over 8 bases. V was clipped by 2 bases and J by 5 bases; unmatched bases: 8. The CDR3 loop spans 16 amino acids. Germline lookup yields CDR1 SGHDT and CDR2 YYEEEE. CDR3 nucleotides: TGTGCCAGCAGCTTCGTTCAACGACAGGGGAATGAAAAACTGTTTTTT. This translates into CASSFVQRQGNEKLFF. The full variable domain, with the rest looked up from reference TRBV5-6 and TRBJ1-4, is DAGVTQSPTHLIKTRGQQVTLRCSPKSGHDTVSWYQQALGQGPQFIFQYYEEEERQRGNFPDRFSGHQFPNYSSELNVNALLLGDSALYLCASSFVQRQGNEKLFFGSGTQLSVL.

This clone has just one count. The chain joins TRBV4-1 to TRBJ2-7; 8 bases are a match to TRBD1. V was clipped by 4 bases and J by 4 bases; unmatched bases: 12. The CDR3 has 16 residues. Germline V gene sequence: CDR1 MGHRA, CDR2 YSYEKL. CDR3 sequence: CASSRLSGQDFYEQYF. CDR3 sequence (DNA): TGCGCCAGCAGCCGGCTTTCGGGACAGGATTTTTACGAGCAGTACTTC.

The chain joins TRBV2 to TRBJ2-4, with a weak D call TRBD1 (6 bases). Germline CDR1 reads SNHLY; CDR2 reads FYNNEI. This CDR3 contains 15 residues. V lost 8 bases and J 2 bases, leaving 16 bases between the germline ends. The CDR3 nucleotides read TGTGCCAGCCTCGGGACACACCCTACCAAAAACATTCAGTACTTC. Amino acids: CASLGTHPTKNIQYF. Variable domain in full (rest from reference TRBV2 and TRBJ2-4): EPEVTQTPSHQVTQMGQEVILRCVPISNHLYFYWYRQILGQKVEFLVSFYNNEISEKSEIFDDQFSVERPDGSNFTLKIRSTKLEDSAMYFCASLGTHPTKNIQYFGAGTRLSVL.

This chain links TRBV21-1 with TRBJ1-4. TRBV21-1 is described as a pseudogene. CDR3 size: 15 residues. CDR3 sequence (DNA): TGTGCCAGCAGCAGACGGTCTGGGAGGAGGGAAAAACTGTTTTTT. The encoded protein is CASSRRSGRREKLFF.

This chain connects TRBV2 to TRBJ1-5; maybe TRBD1 (6 bases). V was trimmed by 1 base and J by 7 bases, leaving 20 bases between them. This CDR3 is built from 17 residues. Germline values: CDR1 SNHLY, CDR2 FYNNEI. The CDR3 nucleotides are TGTGCCAGCAGTGAAGGTGGGGGCAGGGGACAAGAGCAGCCCCAGCATTTT. Its protein product is CASSEGGGRGQEQPQHF. The whole variable domain, filled in from reference TRBV2 and TRBJ1-5, reads EPEVTQTPSHQVTQMGQEVILRCVPISNHLYFYWYRQILGQKVEFLVSFYNNEISEKSEIFDDQFSVERPDGSNFTLKIRSTKLEDSAMYFCASSEGGGRGQEQPQHFGDGTRLSIL.

The chain has TRBV29-1 and TRBJ2-7; the D gene is possibly TRBD2 (6 bases). Trimming shortened V by 0 bases and J by 3 bases, and 12 bases separated the two germline ends. The CDR3 is 14 amino acids. Looked up from germline, CDR1 is SQVTM and CDR2 is ANQGSEA. CDR3 DNA sequence: TGCAGCGTTGAAGATGAGAGGGGAGGCTACGAGCAGTACTTC. This sequence encodes CSVEDERGGYEQYF.

V gene TRBV5-1 combines with J gene TRBJ2-1, with TRBD1 as a possible D gene (6 bases). The V and J ends lost 4 bases and 0 bases respectively, with 14 bases between them. The germline gives CDR1 SGHRS, CDR2 YFSETQ. The CDR3 contains 16 residues. CDR3 sequence reads: CASSPGQLSSYNEQFF. Written as DNA, the CDR3 is TGCGCCAGCAGCCCAGGACAGCTGAGCTCCTACAATGAGCAGTTCTTC.

The rearrangement uses TRBV5-6 and TRBJ2-5; 9 positions match TRBD1. Per germline, CDR1 SGHDT and CDR2 YYEEEE. The CDR3 is 15 amino acids. The J segment lost 5 bases and the V segment lost 3 bases, leaving 8 bases of the junction unmatched. CDR3 sequence: CASSSLGTGKETQYF. The CDR3 coding sequence is TGTGCCAGCAGCTCCCTCGGGACAGGGAAGGAGACCCAGTACTTC.

In this sample, this clone turned up once. The chain joins TRBV2 to TRBJ2-3, with 11 bases identical to TRBD1. V shed 8 bases, J shed 4 bases, and the junction held 5 bases outside the gene matches. Germline V gene lookup returns CDR1 SNHLY and CDR2 FYNNEI. This CDR3 contains 14 residues. CDR3 residues: CASRGGQGADTQYF. The CDR3 bases are TGTGCCAGCCGGGGGGGACAGGGGGCAGATACGCAGTATTTT.

V and J are TRBV18 and TRBJ2-2; D is possibly TRBD1 (6 bases). This CDR3 has 16 residues. The V end lost 6 bases, the J end lost 4 bases, and 18 bases lay between the germline ends. The germline V gene has CDR1 KGHSH and CDR2 LQKENI. CDR3 DNA sequence: TGTGCCAGCTCCAAATATGAGTGGGGGCGCACCGGGGAGCTGTTTTTT. Protein sequence: CASSKYEWGRTGELFF.

This clone has a single count. The chain has TRBV28 and TRBJ2-4, with 7 nucleotides matching TRBD1. The germline CDR1 and CDR2 sequences are MDHEN and SYDVKM. The trim removed 5 bases at V and 1 base at J, leaving 11 bases unmatched. This CDR3 contains 17 residues. The CDR3 coding sequence is TGTGCCAGCAGTCCAACGACAGGGTATGGGGCCAAAAACATTCAGTACTTC. Translated: CASSPTTGYGAKNIQYF.

The chain is built from TRBV7-7 and TRBJ2-2; unclear D gene. Trimming took off 5 bases at V and 0 bases at J, with 13 bases between the two ends. Germline V gene sequence: CDR1 SSHAT, CDR2 FNYEAQ (reference sequence). This CDR3 has 16 residues. The CDR3 loop reads CASSPLGGANTGELFF. As DNA, the CDR3 is TGTGCCAGCAGCCCCCTGGGTGGAGCGAACACCGGGGAGCTGTTTTTT.

The V and J genes are TRBV6-1 and TRBJ2-3; 7 bases fit TRBD1. The germline gives CDR1 MNHNS, CDR2 SASEGT. Losses at the gene ends were 7 bases for V and 0 bases for J; bases not matched to a gene: 4. This CDR3 comprises 14 residues. The DNA for the CDR3 is TGTGCCAGCAAGAGGGGGCTAAGCACAGATACGCAGTATTTT. Its translation: CASKRGLSTDTQYF.

This clone was detected only once. This rearrangement joins TRBV7-9 to TRBJ2-1, with TRBD2 matching over 10 bases. The germline V gene encodes CDR1 SEHNR and CDR2 FQNEAQ (reference sequence). Trimming took 1 base from V and 5 from J; bases not matched to a gene: 5. The CDR3 extends over 16 amino acids. CDR3 sequence: CASSLGLAGADNEQFF. CDR3 coding DNA: TGTGCCAGCAGCTTAGGTCTAGCGGGGGCCGACAATGAGCAGTTCTTC. The full variable domain, its missing parts supplied by reference TRBV7-9 and TRBJ2-1, is DTGVSQNPRHKITKRGQNVTFRCDPISEHNRLYWYRQTLGQGPEFLTYFQNEAQLEKSRLLSDRFSAERPKGSFSTLEIQRTEQGDSAMYLCASSLGLAGADNEQFFGPGTRLTVL.

V gene TRBV4-3 combines with J gene TRBJ2-1, with TRBD2 as a possible D gene (7 bases). Germline assignment: CDR1 LGHNA and CDR2 YSLEER. The CDR3 extends over 17 amino acids. Deletions cut 0 bases from V and 2 bases from J, with 14 bases between. CDR3 bases: TGCGCCAGCAGCCAAGAGAGTGGCGGGGGCCCCTACAATGAGCAGTTCTTC. Translation gives CASSQESGGGPYNEQFF.

The rearrangement joins TRBV5-1 to TRBJ2-3; tentatively, D is TRBD1 (5 bases). The germline gives CDR1 SGHRS, CDR2 YFSETQ. The V gene lost 0 bases and the J gene lost 0 bases, with 5 bases spanning the gap. The CDR3 runs to 14 residues. The CDR3: CASSLGQSTDTQYF. The CDR3 coding sequence is TGCGCCAGCAGCTTGGGACAGAGCACAGATACGCAGTATTTT.

J is TRBJ1-1 and V is TRBV11-2; the match to TRBD1 covers 8 bases. V trimming: 1 base; J trimming: 5 bases; junction bases outside the gene matches: 3. Germline V gene data show CDR1 as SGHAT and CDR2 as FQNNGV. The length of the CDR3 is 14 residues. CDR3 DNA sequence: TGTGCCAGCAGCTTAGGGACAGGGAAGACTGAAGCTTTCTTT. It encodes CASSLGTGKTEAFF.